What follows are 26 T cell receptor beta chains derived from one specimen sequenced in a study of blood T cell repertoires in COVID-19 (TCRdb year 2020). Library generation was performed with the immunoSEQ multiplex PCR assay. The table comes from immuneACCESS by way of TCRdb, which keeps in-frame sequences with V and J called. Part of the clones is missing from these tables; in studies checked, under half for an unresolved V gene and the rest for unknown reasons. The sample table shows about 200,000 clones, and around 90% are seen once. The top ten hold roughly 0.56% of the sample. Source material: peripheral blood. These receptor sequences come from a man aged 50 or older with acute or convalescent COVID-19.

CDR3 amino acids: CATRGTSGDNEQFF. The CDR3 region has the DNA TGTGCCACCCGCGGGACTAGCGGGGACAATGAGCAGTTCTTC. The rearrangement joins TRBV15 to TRBJ2-1; 13 bases fit TRBD2. Germline loops: CDR1 LNHNV, CDR2 YYDKDF (reference sequence). There are 14 residues in the CDR3. V trimming: 8 bases; J trimming: 5 bases; junction bases outside the gene matches: 3.

The chain combines TRBV2 with TRBJ2-1, with TRBD2 as a possible D gene (6 bases). The CDR3 runs to 15 residues. V lost 5 bases and J 0 bases, leaving 11 bases between the germline ends. From germline, CDR1 is SNHLY and CDR2 FYNNEI. The CDR3 coding sequence is TGTGCCAGCAGTAAACTAGCTAGCTCCTACAATGAGCAGTTCTTC. Encoded protein: CASSKLASSYNEQFF.

Only one count was recorded for this clone. V usage is TRBV27 and J usage is TRBJ2-7, with TRBD1 matching 9 bases. The V gene end was trimmed by 6 bases and the J gene end by 2 bases; junction bases not matched to a gene: 5. Germline CDR1 is MNHEY and CDR2 is SMNVEV (reference sequence). The CDR3 contains 14 residues. The CDR3 region is CASRWGTGPYEQYF. Written as DNA, the CDR3 is TGTGCCAGCAGGTGGGGGACAGGGCCCTACGAGCAGTACTTC.

The chain carries TRBV11-2 and TRBJ2-2; 7 positions match TRBD2. CDR3 length equals 19 residues. V trimming: 1 base; J trimming: 2 bases; junction bases outside the gene matches: 13. CDR1 SGHAT and CDR2 FQNNGV come from the germline V gene. The CDR3 DNA follows: TGTGCCAGCAGCTTAGGAGGACTAGAGGCTTATTACAACACCGGGGAGCTGTTTTTT. This gives the protein CASSLGGLEAYYNTGELFF.

The genes are TRBV10-1 and TRBJ1-5; 10 bases line up with TRBD1. V lost 7 bases and J lost 1; bases outside the gene matches: 4. This CDR3 is 15 amino acids long. CDR1 and CDR2 (germline): WNHNN, SYGVQD (reference sequence). The CDR3, as DNA: TGCGCCAGCATTTCGACAGGGGGCAGCAATCAGCCCCAGCATTTT. Translating gives CASISTGGSNQPQHF.

The chain has TRBV3-1 (or the pseudogene TRBV3-2) and TRBJ2-1, with 14 bases that match TRBD2. Unmatched junction bases numbered 5, after V lost 2 bases and J lost 8 bases. This CDR3 has 16 amino acids. CDR1 is LGHDT, CDR2 YNNKEL, per germline (reference sequence). The DNA of the CDR3 is TGTGCCAGCAGCCAACCGGGACTAGCGGGGGCCCATGAGCAGTTCTTC. Its protein is CASSQPGLAGAHEQFF.

J is TRBJ2-7 and V is TRBV19; D perhaps matches TRBD1 (6 bases). The CDR3 contains 13 residues. Trimming took off 5 bases at V and 2 bases at J, with 10 bases between the two ends. CDR1 is LNHDA, CDR2 SQIVND, per germline (reference sequence). The CDR3 sequence: CASSANRAYEQYF. The CDR3 region has the DNA TGTGCCAGTAGTGCGAACAGGGCCTACGAGCAGTACTTC.

A note on this clone: This same CDR3 is encoded by further DNA sequences in the sample. The rearrangement links TRBV11-3 to TRBJ2-1; 7 bases match TRBD2. Germline assignment: CDR1 SGHNT and CDR2 YENEEA. V lost 1 base to trimming and J lost 6 bases; unmatched junction nucleotides: 3. The CDR3 is 14 residues long. The CDR3 bases are TGTGCCAGCAGCTTAGGACTAGCTGGCAATGAGCAGTTCTTC. It specifies CASSLGLAGNEQFF. Full variable domain (missing parts from reference TRBV11-3 and TRBJ2-1): EAGVVQSPRYKIIEKKQPVAFWCNPISGHNTLYWYLQNLGQGPELLIRYENEEAVDDSQLPKDRFSAERLKGVDSTLKIQPAELGDSAVYLCASSLGLAGNEQFFGPGTRLTVL.

The chain carries TRBV5-6 and TRBJ1-6; D possibly corresponds to TRBD1 (6 bases). This CDR3 has 17 residues. Germline-derived CDR1 and CDR2 are SGHDT and YYEEEE. Trimming removed 0 bases at V and 0 bases at J, with 10 bases between. This CDR3 is CASSLGGRNSYNSPLHF. As DNA, the CDR3 is TGTGCCAGCAGCTTGGGGGGGCGTAACTCCTATAATTCACCCCTCCACTTT.

The chain links TRBV10-3 to TRBJ2-1; the match to TRBD1 covers 8 bases. This CDR3 is 18 amino acids long. The germline V gene encodes CDR1 ENHRY and CDR2 SYGVKD. The V gene end was trimmed by 4 bases and the J gene end by 0 bases; junction bases not matched to a gene: 11. The CDR3 loop reads CAISATRTGPSSYNEQFF. In DNA form, the CDR3 reads TGTGCCATCAGTGCCACCCGGACAGGGCCGAGCTCCTACAATGAGCAGTTCTTC.

V usage is TRBV29-1 and J usage is TRBJ2-2; tentatively, D is TRBD1 (6 bases). Trimming took 6 bases from V and 2 from J, leaving 13 bases between them. From germline, CDR1 is SQVTM and CDR2 ANQGSEA. The CDR3 is made up of 14 amino acids. CDR3 in DNA: TGCAGCGTCTACGAACAGGGAAACACCGGGGAGCTGTTTTTT. Amino acids: CSVYEQGNTGELFF.

This chain joins TRBV27 and TRBJ2-1; 11 bases match TRBD2. The CDR3 loop spans 16 amino acids. Germline CDR1 is MNHEY and CDR2 is SMNVEV (reference sequence). V gave up 2 bases and J gave up 9 bases; unmatched junction bases: 9. The CDR3: CASSLILAGVRGEQFF. CDR3 coding DNA: TGTGCCAGCAGTTTAATACTAGCGGGAGTGAGGGGTGAGCAGTTCTTC.

This clone was detected a few times. The gene calls are TRBV28 and TRBJ1-1; D ambiguous. V shed 3 bases and J shed 0 bases, with 8 bases lying between them. Germline values: CDR1 MDHEN, CDR2 SYDVKM. This CDR3 is built from 14 residues. CDR3 DNA: TGTGCCAGCAGTTTCATAGAGCTGAACACTGAAGCTTTCTTT. It codes for CASSFIELNTEAFF.

The V call is TRBV10-3, the J call TRBJ2-7; perhaps TRBD2 as D (6 bases). Per germline, CDR1 ENHRY and CDR2 SYGVKD. The CDR3 is 16 residues long. V was pared by 0 bases and J by 3 bases, with 15 bases between. CDR3 nucleotide sequence: TGTGCCATCAGTGAGTCTCCCGGACTACTAGTCTACGAGCAGTACGTC. It encodes CAISESPGLLVYEQYV.

A remark on this clone: Distinct nucleotide sequences in the sample also encode this CDR3. V gene TRBV28 combines with J gene TRBJ1-5; no reliable D call. In germline, CDR1 is MDHEN, CDR2 SYDVKM. The CDR3 extends over 12 amino acids. V dropped 2 bases and J dropped 4 bases, with 3 bases sitting between them. CDR3 nucleotide sequence: TGTGCCAGCAGTTTACTAAATCAGCCCCAGCATTTT. Amino acid sequence: CASSLLNQPQHF.

The genes are TRBV4-3 and TRBJ2-5, with 8 bases aligning to TRBD2. The CDR3 totals 18 residues. Trimming cost V 0 bases and J 1 base; bases outside gene matches: 10. From germline, CDR1 is LGHNA and CDR2 YSLEER. CDR3 in DNA: TGCGCCAGCAGCCAAGATCGGGAGCGGGAGCAACCCCAAGAGACCCAGTACTTC. Its protein product is CASSQDREREQPQETQYF.

This chain uses TRBV2 with TRBJ1-5, with D possibly TRBD1 on 6 matching bases. CDR3 length equals 15 residues. V dropped 6 bases and J dropped 0 bases, with 12 bases sitting between them. CDR1 and CDR2 from the germline V gene are SNHLY and FYNNEI. The chain's CDR3 is CASRAGTLSNQPQHF. The CDR3 nucleotides read TGTGCCAGCAGAGCCGGGACACTTAGCAATCAGCCCCAGCATTTT.

The rearrangement joins TRBV4-3 to TRBJ1-6; 7 bases agree with TRBD1. Germline V gene lookup returns CDR1 LGHNA and CDR2 YSLEER. This CDR3 has 15 residues. With 1 base clipped from V and 8 bases from J, the junction kept 5 bases outside the gene matches. CDR3 sequence: CASSQGATGHSPLHF. CDR3 DNA sequence: TGCGCCAGCAGCCAAGGTGCGACAGGGCATTCACCCCTCCACTTT.

The chain joins TRBV7-9 to TRBJ2-2; weak D call: TRBD2 (6 bases). This CDR3 is built from 16 residues. V lost 7 bases and J 4 bases, leaving 19 bases between the germline ends. Germline CDR1 SEHNR, CDR2 FQNEAQ (reference sequence). CDR3 protein: CASTQGAGLGTGELFF. The CDR3 coding sequence is TGTGCCAGCACCCAAGGGGCGGGATTGGGCACCGGGGAGCTGTTTTTT.

Concerning this clone: Within the sample, other DNA sequences also encode this same CDR3. The chain combines TRBV5-4 with TRBJ2-3, with 11 bases that match TRBD1. Germline V gene data show CDR1 as SGHNT and CDR2 as YYREEE (reference sequence). With 2 bases clipped from V and 1 base from J, the junction kept 3 bases outside the gene matches. The CDR3 is 16 amino acids. CDR3 sequence: CASSLRTGGRTDTQYF. CDR3 nucleotide sequence: TGTGCCAGCAGCTTAAGGACAGGGGGCCGCACAGATACGCAGTATTTT.

The chain uses TRBV24-1 and TRBJ2-1, with D unclear. The CDR3 is 16 amino acids. Trimming stripped 5 bases from V and 0 bases from J, with 13 bases between. CDR1 is KGHDR and CDR2 is SFDVKD in the germline V gene. As DNA, the CDR3 is TGTGCCACCAGTGTCGAACTGCCGAGCTCCTACAATGAGCAGTTCTTC. This sequence encodes CATSVELPSSYNEQFF.

The CDR3 is CASSVGTGSFNEQFF. In nucleotides, the CDR3 is TGTGCCAGCAGCGTGGGAACAGGGTCATTCAATGAGCAGTTCTTC. The J gene is TRBJ2-1, the V gene TRBV6-4; D may be TRBD1 (6 bases). Germline V gives CDR1 MRHNA, CDR2 SNTAGT. Trimming stripped 6 bases from V and 6 bases from J, with 18 bases between. There are 15 residues in the CDR3.

V usage is TRBV6-5 and J usage is TRBJ2-3; possibly TRBD2 for D (5 bases). Trimming cost V 6 bases and J 1 base, with 14 bases left between them. The CDR3 sequence is 15 residues long. Looked up from germline, CDR1 is MNHEY and CDR2 is SVGAGI. The CDR3: CASRPEDEGTDTQYF. The DNA of the CDR3 is TGTGCCAGCAGGCCGGAGGACGAGGGCACAGATACGCAGTATTTT.

The gene calls are TRBV11-3 and TRBJ2-1; 8 nucleotides line up with TRBD2. This CDR3 region has 14 residues. Trimming cost V 5 bases and J 7 bases; bases outside gene matches: 7. Germline loops: CDR1 SGHNT, CDR2 YENEEA. In DNA, the CDR3 is TGTGCCAGCAGCCCCGGGGGGGGTGGGAATGAGCAGTTCTTC. Translation: CASSPGGGGNEQFF.

The rearrangement uses TRBV10-3 and TRBJ2-3; TRBD1 matches 10 bases. Germline V gives CDR1 ENHRY, CDR2 SYGVKD. The CDR3 has 14 amino acids. Germline trimming cut 4 bases from V and 3 bases from J; bases unmatched to any gene: 1. In DNA form, the CDR3 reads TGTGCCATCAGTGCGGGACAGGGGACAGATACGCAGTATTTT. Translated, it gives CAISAGQGTDTQYF.

V usage is TRBV5-4 and J usage is TRBJ1-1; a weak D match, TRBD1 (6 bases). V was clipped by 4 bases and J by 1 base, with 8 bases between them. Per the germline V gene, CDR1 is SGHNT and CDR2 is YYREEE (reference sequence). This CDR3 region has 13 residues. DNA of the CDR3: TGTGCCAGCAGCGTGGACAGGAACACTGAAGCTTTCTTT. Amino acid sequence: CASSVDRNTEAFF.